This TCR beta chain stems from a study of PD-L1 blockade in urothelial cancer. Study information: About nine tenths of the roughly 29 patients were men with bladder-origin urothelial cancer. Sequenced tumors carried a median count of roughly 1,500 T cells.

The CDR3 is made up of 14 amino acids. The germline V gene has CDR1 SSHAT and CDR2 FNYEAQ (reference sequence). The ends lost 5 bases at V and 13 bases at J; junction bases unmatched: 11. Produced via immunoSEQ multiplex PCR; TCRdb's table is partial and in-frame only. Of over a thousand clones in the sample, less than 45% were seen once. This clone was counted between two and nine times. The material sequenced was tumor tissue, taken before atezolizumab (anti-PD-L1) treatment. The origin of this receptor is a man aged 55 to 70 with urothelial cancer. V gene TRBV7-7 combines with J gene TRBJ2-2; TRBD1 aligns across 9 bases. The chain's CDR3 is CASSLGQGDFGLFF. The CDR3 region has the DNA TGTGCCAGCAGCCTGGGACAGGGTGACTTCGGGCTGTTTTTT.